This entry is about one T cell receptor beta chain. Its antigen is undetermined. Germline CDR1 is MNHEY and CDR2 is SVGAGI. This CDR3 is built from 16 residues. Trimming removed 2 bases at V and 4 bases at J, with 17 bases between. The source of the sample is a study of cytomegalovirus exposure and HLA in healthy donors. The PCR employed 60 Vbeta primers together with 13 Jbeta primers. Assay: immunoSEQ multiplex PCR; the TCRdb copy retains only in-frame clones and omits some. The repertoire has about 170,000 clones, 75% to 90% of them found once; the top ten carry 5.5% to 7.5%. The study, taken as a whole, reports: The study flagged some 180 TCR beta chains as cytomegalovirus-associated. Being productive about 90% or about 30% of the time was typical of most TCR beta V segments in an earlier analysis. Some highly shared sequence variants likely arose as a pipeline artifact.

The TCR originated in a man aged 25-45 years in good health and CMV-seropositive. Sequenced material: PBMCs. The chain uses TRBV6-5 and TRBJ1-1; no definite D call. This CDR3 reads CASSYGPQIASTEAFF. DNA of the CDR3: TGTGCCAGCAGTTACGGACCCCAGATAGCGTCCACTGAAGCTTTCTTT.